A selection of T cell receptor beta chains follows, all from one sample in a study of breast tumors, draining lymph nodes, adjacent tissues. TCRdb redid the calling of the multiplex PCR reads with MiXCR, one entry per CDR3 protein. The repertoire holds 150,000 to 200,000 distinct CDR3 sequences, roughly 30% seen once, with 3.5% to 4.5% in the top ten. What was sequenced was axillary lymph node tissue. These receptor sequences come from a female donor with breast cancer. Some clones in this sample may be carry-over from other donors' samples. Each CDR3 is given with its conserved first and last residue. Fields, in order: clone size, V gene, D gene, J gene, CDR3 protein, CDR3 DNA. A D gene is named only where the DNA matches it firmly. Rows give clone size only sometimes, using once, few, many, or a class for an expanded clone.

-	TRBV24-1	-	TRBJ1-3	CATSGAGVGNTIYF	TGTGCCACCAGTGGGGCGGGAGTTGGGAACACCATATATTTT
-	TRBV10-3	TRBD1	TRBJ1-1	CASRPTGTGMNTEAFF	TGTGCCAGCAGGCCTACAGGGACAGGGATGAACACTGAAGCTTTCTTT
-	TRBV5-6	TRBD1	TRBJ1-5	CASRQGQGAGEQHF	TGTGCCAGCAGACAGGGACAGGGGGCCGGCGAGCAGCATTTT
many	TRBV7-9	-	TRBJ1-4	CASSPPATNEKLFF	TGTGCCAGCAGCCCTCCGGCAACTAATGAAAAACTGTTTTTT
few	TRBV3-1	TRBD2	TRBJ2-1	CASRPTSGGAREQFF	TGTGCCAGCAGACCCACTAGCGGGGGGGCCCGCGAGCAGTTCTTC
many	TRBV7-2	TRBD1	TRBJ1-5	CASSLEGTVNQPQHF	TGTGCCAGCAGCTTAGAAGGGACAGTGAATCAGCCCCAGCATTTT
-	TRBV20-1	-	TRBJ1-2	CSARDPLGGDGYTF	TGCAGTGCTAGAGATCCCCTTGGGGGAGATGGCTACACCTTC
-	TRBV12-3/TRBV12-4	TRBD2	TRBJ2-5	CASGTSGRVEQETQYF	TGTGCCAGTGGGACTAGCGGGAGGGTCGAGCAAGAGACCCAGTACTTC
-	TRBV20-1	TRBD2	TRBJ2-1	CSARDLGLAAGEGYREQFF	TGCAGTGCTAGAGATCTTGGACTAGCGGCAGGGGAAGGGTACAGGGAGCAGTTCTTC
few	TRBV27	-	TRBJ2-7	CASSFLEIGGEQYF	-
many	TRBV5-8	TRBD1	TRBJ2-3	CASSLDRGRADTQYF	TGTGCCAGCAGCTTGGACAGGGGGCGCGCAGATACGCAGTATTTT
many	TRBV14	-	TRBJ1-2	CASSLTLLRGYTF	TGTGCCAGCAGCCTGACGCTACTGCGTGGCTACACCTTC
many	TRBV7-9	TRBD1	TRBJ2-7	CASSKPTGGSDYEQYF	TGTGCCAGCAGCAAACCGACAGGGGGGTCCGACTACGAGCAGTACTTC
-	TRBV14	-	TRBJ1-5	CASSQEPPGPLAQHF	TGTGCCAGCAGCCAAGAGCCCCCGGGGCCTCTAGCACAGCATTTT
many	TRBV13	-	TRBJ1-4	CASSLRTGSGEKLFF	TGTGCCAGCAGTCTTAGAACAGGGAGTGGAGAAAAACTGTTTTTT
few	TRBV10-2	-	TRBJ1-1	CASSESMGARTEAFF	TGCGCCAGCAGTGAGTCAATGGGGGCCCGGACTGAAGCTTTCTTT
-	TRBV15	-	TRBJ1-5	CATSRGTENQPQHF	TGTGCCACCAGCAGAGGGACAGAAAATCAGCCCCAGCATTTT
-	TRBV2	-	TRBJ1-6	CASSERRLPGSPLHF	TGTGCCAGCAGTGAACGTAGGCTGCCGGGCTCACCCCTCCACTTT
few	TRBV7-2	TRBD1	TRBJ1-2	CASRPQTGEYYGYPF	TGTGCCAGCAGACCCCAGACAGGGGAGTACTATGGCTACCCCTTC
-	TRBV5-5	-	TRBJ2-6	CASSFRQGANVLTF	TGTGCCAGCAGCTTCCGACAGGGGGCCAACGTCCTGACTTTC
many	TRBV6-5	-	TRBJ2-2	CATLSRVAGELFF	TGTGCCACCCTTAGTCGGGTCGCCGGGGAGCTGTTTTTT
many	TRBV14	-	TRBJ2-7	CASSQVRAYEQYF	TGTGCCAGCAGCCAAGTCAGGGCCTACGAGCAGTACTTC
many	TRBV2	-	TRBJ2-7	CASTRGSYEQYF	TGTGCCAGCACTCGTGGGTCCTACGAGCAGTACTTC
many	TRBV15	-	TRBJ1-1	CATRRTDMNTEAFF	TGTGCCACCAGAAGGACCGATATGAACACTGAAGCTTTCTTT
once	TRBV7-2	-	TRBJ2-1	CASSLAYNGQFF	TGTGCCAGCAGCTTAGCATACAATGGGCAGTTCTTT
few	TRBV10-3	-	TRBJ1-1	CAISESKPKLF	TGTGCCATCAGTGAGTCGAAACCGAAACTCTTT
-	TRBV7-2	-	TRBJ1-5	CASSLLGATAKNEHF	TGTGCCAGCAGCTTACTAGGGGCCACAGCAAAGAATGAGCATTTT
-	TRBV29-1	TRBD1	TRBJ1-6	CSLGRTGVSSPLHF	TGCAGCTTAGGTCGGACAGGGGTATCTTCACCCCTCCACTTT
many	TRBV12-3/TRBV12-4	-	TRBJ1-2	CASSLAAGWYGYTF	TGTGCCAGCAGTTTAGCGGCAGGGTGGTATGGCTACACCTTC
many	TRBV5-6	TRBD2	TRBJ2-1	CASSLGLADGNEQFF	TGTGCCAGCAGCTTGGGTCTAGCGGACGGCAATGAGCAGTTCTTC
many	TRBV5-5	-	TRBJ2-5	CASSPVTLGRETQYF	TGTGCCAGCAGCCCCGTAACACTGGGCCGAGAGACCCAGTACTTC
-	TRBV9	-	TRBJ1-1	CASSPRNTEAFF	TGTGCCAGCAGCCCTCGAAACACTGAAGCTTTCTTT
few	TRBV20-1	-	TRBJ2-5	CSARGTQYF	TGCAGTGCTAGAGGGACCCAGTACTTC
many	TRBV5-5	-	TRBJ2-1	CASSHPGDYNEQFF	TGTGCCAGCAGCCACCCCGGGGACTACAATGAGCAGTTCTTC
once	TRBV10-3	TRBD2	TRBJ2-3	CAISAATSGGFSDTQYF	TGTGCCATCAGTGCAGCGACTAGCGGGGGGTTCTCAGATACGCAGTATTTT
-	TRBV7-8	-	TRBJ2-1	CASSLTNEQFF	TGTGCCAGCAGCTTAACCAATGAGCAGTTCTTC
many	TRBV19	TRBD1	TRBJ1-2	CASSIDAGGGSLYGYTF	TGTGCCAGTAGTATAGACGCAGGGGGCGGATCACTTTATGGCTACACCTTC
many	TRBV7-9	TRBD2	TRBJ2-3	CASSLGVSGRSDTQYF	TGTGCCAGCAGCTTAGGCGTTAGCGGGAGGTCAGATACGCAGTATTTT
-	TRBV5-1	TRBD1	TRBJ1-5	CASSRGTGKAQPQHF	TGCGCCAGCAGCCGAGGGACAGGGAAGGCTCAGCCCCAGCATTTT
many	TRBV7-6	-	TRBJ2-7	CASSLAVGEEHYEQYF	TGTGCCAGCAGCTTAGCAGTGGGAGAAGAACACTACGAGCAGTACTTC